Following are 25 T cell receptor beta chains from one sample sequenced in a study of OX40 agonist ivuxolimab in advanced cancers. Clones were read by immunoSEQ multiplex PCR, and TCRdb kept only the in-frame ones, dropping some. This table holds roughly 70,000 clones, 87% found once. The sequencing used CD4+ or CD8+ T cells sorted from blood, collected in a trial of the OX40 agonist ivuxolimab. The receptor set was obtained from an adult with an advanced solid tumor such as melanoma, head and neck, liver or kidney cancer.

Concerning this clone itself: This sample also contains other DNA sequences that code for the same CDR3. This chain uses TRBV5-1 with TRBJ2-6, with no clear D. Germline V gives CDR1 SGHRS, CDR2 YFSETQ. This CDR3 comprises 15 residues. V was clipped by 0 bases and J by 0 bases, with 4 bases between them. CDR3 sequence (DNA): TGCGCCAGCAGCTTGGACGTCTCTGGGGCCAACGTCCTGACTTTC. This encodes CASSLDVSGANVLTF.

This clone has just one count. The chain joins TRBV25-1 to TRBJ1-1; no firm D call. This CDR3 is built from 14 residues. Germline V lookup: CDR1 MGHDK, CDR2 SYGVNS. The V gene lost 3 bases and the J gene lost 4 bases, with 12 bases spanning the gap. The CDR3 region is CASSDRLLGTEAFF. For the CDR3, the DNA is TGTGCCAGCAGTGACCGCCTGTTGGGCACTGAAGCTTTCTTT.

The genes are TRBV29-1 and TRBJ1-1; D unresolved. The CDR3 runs to 12 residues. CDR1 and CDR2 (germline): SQVTM, ANQGSEA. V lost 3 bases, J lost 0 bases, and 5 bases lay in between. The CDR3 spells CSVDGLNTEAFF. The CDR3 DNA sequence: TGCAGCGTTGACGGATTGAACACTGAAGCTTTCTTT.

The gene calls are TRBV29-1 and TRBJ2-1, with TRBD2 matching 12 bases. CDR3 size: 15 residues. Germline V gene sequence: CDR1 SQVTM, CDR2 ANQGSEA. J was trimmed by 8 bases and V by 6 bases; bases with no gene match: 11. The CDR3 nucleotides read TGCAGCGTCGCCTCTGGACTAGCGGGAATCGATGAGCAGTTCTTC. Protein sequence: CSVASGLAGIDEQFF.

This chain links TRBV4-1 with TRBJ1-1, with a weak D call TRBD1 (5 bases). The length of the CDR3 is 14 residues. The germline V gene encodes CDR1 MGHRA and CDR2 YSYEKL. V lost 3 bases and J 6 bases, leaving 14 bases between the germline ends. In DNA form, the CDR3 reads TGCGCCAGCAGCCAGCCGACAGTTTTGGCTGAAGCTTTCTTT. The encoded protein is CASSQPTVLAEAFF.

This clone was seen only a few times. The chain joins TRBV6-1 to TRBJ2-7; 8 bases align to TRBD1. The CDR3 loop spans 15 amino acids. Germline trimming cut 5 bases from V and 2 bases from J; bases unmatched to any gene: 8. The germline V gene has CDR1 MNHNS and CDR2 SASEGT. The CDR3 loop reads CASSPRTGYAYEQYF. In DNA form, the CDR3 reads TGTGCCAGCAGTCCTAGGACAGGGTACGCCTACGAGCAGTACTTC.

The chain couples TRBV14 to TRBJ2-7; D not certain. CDR3 size: 12 residues. Trimming shortened V by 0 bases and J by 9 bases, and 9 bases separated the two germline ends. Germline loops: CDR1 SGHDN, CDR2 FVKESK. CDR3 coding DNA: TGTGCCAGCAGCCAAGACCGACGGGCGCAGTACTTC. Its translation is CASSQDRRAQYF.

The genes are TRBV18 and TRBJ1-5, with D tentatively TRBD1 (6 bases). The CDR3 contains 17 residues. CDR1 is KGHSH, CDR2 LQKENI, per germline. Trimming removed 3 bases at V and 7 bases at J, with 22 bases between. CDR3 sequence reads: CASSPGVPIQGGQPQHF. The CDR3 nucleotides read TGTGCCAGCTCACCGGGTGTCCCCATACAGGGTGGACAGCCCCAGCATTTT.

The chain has TRBV7-2 and TRBJ1-2; 7 bases map to TRBD1. The CDR3 covers 15 residues. The trim removed 5 bases at V and 2 bases at J, leaving 8 bases unmatched. Germline values: CDR1 SGHTA, CDR2 FQGNSA. In nucleotides, the CDR3 is TGTGCCAGCAGCCCGGCGACAGGGACCAACTATGGCTACACCTTC. It is translated as CASSPATGTNYGYTF.

J is TRBJ2-2 and V is TRBV30; possibly TRBD1 or TRBD2 for D (6 bases each). Germline V CDR1 and CDR2: GTSNPN, SVGIG (reference sequence). This CDR3 region has 19 residues. In DNA, the CDR3 is TGTGCGGCGGAGACACAGGGAAAGTTTTTGACTGGGACTCTAGGGGAGCTGTTTTTT. Translating it yields CAAETQGKFLTGTLGELFF.

V and J are TRBV11-2 and TRBJ1-2; the D gene is possibly TRBD1 (5 bases). The CDR3 is 13 amino acids. CDR1 and CDR2 (germline): SGHAT, FQNNGV. V was shortened by 4 bases and J by 12 bases, with 18 bases between the two germline ends. The CDR3 sequence: CASSSSDTGWNTF. CDR3 in DNA: TGTGCCAGCAGCTCCTCGGACACGGGCTGGAACACCTTC.

The chain uses TRBV15 and TRBJ1-5; 7 bases fit TRBD1. There are 13 residues in the CDR3. From germline, CDR1 is LNHNV and CDR2 YYDKDF (reference sequence). V dropped 3 bases and J dropped 4; count of bases not matched to a gene: 0. The CDR3 is CATSRTGNQPQHF. CDR3 in DNA: TGTGCCACCAGCAGGACAGGGAATCAGCCCCAGCATTTT.

V is TRBV14 and J is TRBJ2-6; D uncertain. The CDR3 runs to 16 residues. V was trimmed by 4 bases and J by 1 base, leaving 11 bases between them. Germline assignment: CDR1 SGHDN and CDR2 FVKESK. This CDR3 reads CASSPDPRSGANVLTF. Written as DNA, the CDR3 is TGTGCCAGCAGCCCGGACCCCCGGTCTGGGGCCAACGTCCTGACTTTC.

The chain links TRBV13 to TRBJ2-2; tentative D call: TRBD1 (5 bases). This CDR3 region has 16 residues. Per germline, CDR1 PRHDT and CDR2 FYEKMQ (reference sequence). With 3 bases removed from V and 8 bases from J, the gap between germline ends came to 19 bases. CDR3 sequence: CASSLEQERGVGELFF. The CDR3 DNA sequence: TGTGCCAGCAGCTTGGAACAGGAAAGAGGAGTAGGGGAGCTGTTTTTT. Supplemented by reference TRBV13 and TRBJ2-2, the full variable domain reads AAGVIQSPRHLIKEKRETATLKCYPIPRHDTVYWYQQGPGQDPQFLISFYEKMQSDKGSIPDRFSAQQFSDYHSELNMSSLELGDSALYFCASSLEQERGVGELFFGEGSRLTVL.

This chain uses TRBV7-3 with TRBJ2-1; tentatively, D is TRBD2 (7 bases). V was trimmed by 1 base and J by 4 bases, leaving 29 bases between them. This CDR3 is 21 amino acids long. Germline values: CDR1 SGHTA, CDR2 FQGTGA. The CDR3 protein is CASSLKYSRGASGDRYNEQFF. CDR3 nucleotide sequence: TGTGCCAGCAGCTTAAAGTATTCACGGGGGGCTAGCGGAGATCGATACAATGAGCAGTTCTTC.

The V gene is TRBV4-2, the J gene TRBJ2-2; TRBD1 agrees at 7 bases. Germline lookup yields CDR1 LGHNA and CDR2 YNFKEQ. V was pared by 3 bases and J by 1 base, with 8 bases of the junction left unmatched. The CDR3 has 17 residues. CDR3 nucleotide sequence: TGTGCCAGCAGCCACCTTACGGGACAGATGAACACCGGGGAGCTGTTTTTT. Its protein product is CASSHLTGQMNTGELFF.

The V gene is TRBV10-3, the J gene TRBJ2-2; TRBD2 is a possible D gene (6 bases). CDR1 is ENHRY and CDR2 is SYGVKD in the germline V gene. CDR3 size: 16 residues. Between the trimmed V and J ends, which lost 6 bases and 4 bases, there was a span of 18 bases. CDR3: CAIREVGGDLTGELFF. The CDR3 DNA sequence: TGTGCCATCAGGGAGGTCGGAGGGGACCTCACCGGGGAGCTGTTTTTT.

The V gene is TRBV30, the J gene TRBJ2-2; tentatively, D is TRBD2 (6 bases). Germline V CDR1 and CDR2: GTSNPN, SVGIG (reference sequence). The ends were cut back, 2 bases at V and 4 bases at J, with 11 bases in the middle. The CDR3 contains 14 residues. Written as DNA, the CDR3 is TGTGCCTGGAGTTCGGGGAGGAGCACCGGGGAGCTGTTTTTT. It is translated as CAWSSGRSTGELFF.

This clone was detected once. The chain has TRBV7-2 and TRBJ2-1; TRBD2 aligns across 11 bases. Germline V lookup: CDR1 SGHTA, CDR2 FQGNSA. This CDR3 has 15 residues. The V and J ends lost 1 base and 5 bases, in that order; junction bases with no gene match: 1. The CDR3 protein is CASSLELAGDNEQFF. DNA of the CDR3: TGTGCCAGCAGCTTAGAACTAGCGGGAGACAATGAGCAGTTCTTC.

The CDR3 here is CASSLEIVRGLTEAFF. The CDR3 bases are TGCGCCAGCAGCTTGGAAATCGTAAGGGGTCTCACTGAAGCTTTCTTT. The chain couples TRBV5-1 to TRBJ1-1; a weak D match, TRBD1 (5 bases). This CDR3 region has 16 residues. Germline V gives CDR1 SGHRS, CDR2 YFSETQ. V lost 0 bases and J 4 bases, leaving 16 bases between the germline ends.

This chain connects TRBV5-1 to TRBJ1-2, with 9 positions matching TRBD1. The CDR3 contains 14 residues. Germline V CDR1 and CDR2: SGHRS, YFSETQ. The V gene end was trimmed by 0 bases and the J gene end by 7 bases; junction bases not matched to a gene: 4. CDR3 nucleotides: TGCGCCAGCAGCTTGGACAGGGGGCGCTTTGGCTACACCTTC. This translates into CASSLDRGRFGYTF.

The V and J genes are TRBV28 and TRBJ2-1; tentative D call: TRBD2 (5 bases). With 2 bases removed from V and 8 bases from J, the gap between germline ends came to 10 bases. Germline CDR1 MDHEN, CDR2 SYDVKM. This CDR3 has 13 amino acids. The DNA of the CDR3 is TGTGCCAGCAGTTTAAAACTAGACCATGAGCAGTTCTTC. It codes for CASSLKLDHEQFF. Full variable domain (missing parts from reference TRBV28 and TRBJ2-1): DVKVTQSSRYLVKRTGEKVFLECVQDMDHENMFWYRQDPGLGLRLIYFSYDVKMKEKGDIPEGYSVSREKKERFSLILESASTNQTSMYLCASSLKLDHEQFFGPGTRLTVL.

The V and J genes are TRBV6-5 and TRBJ1-1, with 7 bases that match TRBD1. V dropped 6 bases and J dropped 5; count of bases not matched to a gene: 6. CDR1 is MNHEY, CDR2 SVGAGI, per germline. This CDR3 spans 13 amino acids. The CDR3 region has the DNA TGTGCCAGCAGGGGGGACAGAAAGACTGAAGCTTTCTTT. It codes for CASRGDRKTEAFF.

This chain links TRBV6-5 with TRBJ1-4, with 9 bases that match TRBD1. This CDR3 contains 14 residues. The V gene end was trimmed by 6 bases and the J gene end by 6 bases; junction bases not matched to a gene: 5. Germline V gene sequence: CDR1 MNHEY, CDR2 SVGAGI. CDR3 nucleotides: TGTGCCAGCAGACCATGGACAGGGGATGAAAAACTGTTTTTT. Amino acids: CASRPWTGDEKLFF.

This clone has a single count. The gene calls are TRBV7-3 and TRBJ2-1; D gene ambiguous. Deletions cut 5 bases from V and 9 bases from J, with 14 bases between. The germline CDR1 and CDR2 sequences are SGHTA and FQGTGA. The CDR3 contains 13 residues. The CDR3 spells CASSQDPAGEQFF. Here the CDR3 DNA reads TGTGCCAGCAGCCAGGACCCAGCTGGTGAGCAGTTCTTC. Complete variable domain (other parts from reference TRBV7-3 and TRBJ2-1): GAGVSQTPSNKVTEKGKYVELRCDPISGHTALYWYRQSLGQGPEFLIYFQGTGAADDSGLPNDRFFAVRPEGSVSTLKIQRTERGDSAVYLCASSQDPAGEQFFGPGTRLTVL.